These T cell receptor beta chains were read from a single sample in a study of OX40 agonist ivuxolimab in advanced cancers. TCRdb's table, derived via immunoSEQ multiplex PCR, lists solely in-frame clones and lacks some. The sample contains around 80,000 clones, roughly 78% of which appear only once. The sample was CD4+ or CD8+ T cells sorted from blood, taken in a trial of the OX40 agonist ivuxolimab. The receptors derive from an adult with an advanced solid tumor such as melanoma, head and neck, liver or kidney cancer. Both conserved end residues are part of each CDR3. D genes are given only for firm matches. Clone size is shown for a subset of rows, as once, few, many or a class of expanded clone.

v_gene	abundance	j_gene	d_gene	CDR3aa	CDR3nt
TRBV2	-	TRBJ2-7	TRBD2	CATTGTSYTGGAYEQYF	TGTGCCACGACCGGGACTTCTTATACGGGAGGGGCCTACGAGCAGTACTTC
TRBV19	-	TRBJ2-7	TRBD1	CASSKGAPVLYEQYF	TGTGCCAGTAGTAAGGGGGCCCCTGTTCTATACGAGCAGTACTTC
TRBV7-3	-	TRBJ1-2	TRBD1	CASSLRGDSMYGYTF	TGTGCCAGCAGCTTAAGGGGGGACAGTATGTATGGCTACACCTTC
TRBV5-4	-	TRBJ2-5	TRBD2	CASSRLAGGFQETQYF	TGTGCCAGCAGTAGACTAGCGGGGGGCTTCCAAGAGACCCAGTACTTC
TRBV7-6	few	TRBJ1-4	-	CASSLAPNEKLFF	TGTGCCAGCAGCTTAGCCCCCAATGAAAAACTGTTTTTT
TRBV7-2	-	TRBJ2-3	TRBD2	CASSSGLAGGRGTDTQYF	TGTGCCAGCAGCTCAGGACTAGCGGGGGGGCGGGGCACAGATACGCAGTATTTT
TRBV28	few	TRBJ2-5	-	CASLPLGQGLETQYF	TGTGCCAGCCTTCCCCTGGGGCAGGGTCTGGAGACCCAGTACTTC
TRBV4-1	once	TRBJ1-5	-	CASSQDVQLPQHF	TGCGCCAGCAGCCAAGATGTACAGCTGCCCCAGCATTTT
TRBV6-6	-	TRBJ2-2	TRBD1	CASSPKTGGELFF	TGTGCCAGCAGTCCGAAGACAGGGGGAGAGCTGTTTTTT
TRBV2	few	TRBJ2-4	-	CASSEKARPSADIQYF	TGTGCCAGCAGTGAAAAGGCCAGGCCAAGTGCGGACATTCAGTACTTC
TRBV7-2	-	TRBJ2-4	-	CASSPGLGLAKNIQYF	TGTGCCAGCAGCCCTGGGTTGGGGTTAGCCAAAAACATTCAGTACTTC
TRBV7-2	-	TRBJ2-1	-	CASSLAHQGNEQFF	TGTGCCAGCAGCTTAGCGCATCAGGGAAATGAGCAGTTCTTC
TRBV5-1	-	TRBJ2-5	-	CASSLSGIAVTETQYF	TGCGCCAGCAGCTTGTCGGGTATAGCGGTTACAGAGACCCAGTACTTC
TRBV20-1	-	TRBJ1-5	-	CSARGDQPQHF	TGCAGTGCTAGAGGGGATCAGCCCCAGCATTTT
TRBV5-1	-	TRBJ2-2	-	CASSLWQGHTGELFF	TGCGCCAGCAGCTTGTGGCAGGGGCACACCGGGGAGCTGTTTTTT
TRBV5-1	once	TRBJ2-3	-	CASSLDPPPSTDTQYF	TGCGCCAGCAGCTTGGACCCTCCCCCTAGTACAGATACGCAGTATTTT
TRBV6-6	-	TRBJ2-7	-	CASSLGFYEQYF	TGTGCCAGCAGTTTGGGGTTCTACGAGCAGTACTTC
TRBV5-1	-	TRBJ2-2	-	CASSLRVNTGELFF	TGCGCCAGCAGCTTGCGGGTGAACACCGGGGAGCTGTTTTTT
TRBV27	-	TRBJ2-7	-	CASSLFGGNEQYF	TGTGCCAGCAGTTTATTTGGGGGAAACGAGCAGTACTTC
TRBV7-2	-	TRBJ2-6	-	CASSLGGPGANVLTF	TGTGCCAGCAGCTTAGGAGGGCCCGGGGCCAACGTCCTGACTTTC
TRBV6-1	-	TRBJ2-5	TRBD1	CASKGQGWETQYF	TGTGCCAGCAAGGGACAGGGCTGGGAGACCCAGTACTTC
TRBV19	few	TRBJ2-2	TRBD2	CASSTSYLASGGANTGELFF	TGTGCCAGTAGTACCTCATACCTAGCTAGCGGGGGTGCGAACACCGGGGAGCTGTTTTTT
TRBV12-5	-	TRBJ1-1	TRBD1	CASGFGATTGRDTEAFF	TGTGCTAGTGGTTTTGGGGCTACGACAGGGAGGGACACTGAAGCTTTCTTT
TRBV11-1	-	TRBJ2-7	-	CASSQAGTSSEQYF	TGTGCCAGCAGCCAAGCCGGGACAAGTTCCGAGCAGTACTTC
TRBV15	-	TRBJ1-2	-	CATSRRDTYGYTF	TGTGCCACCAGCAGACGGGACACTTATGGCTACACCTTC
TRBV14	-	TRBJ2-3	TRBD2	CASSQGLAGEIADTQYF	TGTGCCAGCAGCCAAGGACTAGCGGGAGAAATTGCAGATACGCAGTATTTT
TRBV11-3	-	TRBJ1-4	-	CASSNLGPKPATNEKLFF	TGTGCCAGCAGCAATCTCGGGCCGAAACCCGCAACTAATGAAAAACTGTTTTTT
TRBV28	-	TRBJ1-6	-	CASSTQGYNSPLHF	TGTGCCAGCAGTACACAGGGCTATAATTCACCCCTCCACTTT
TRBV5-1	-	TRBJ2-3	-	CASSPGETLTDTQYF	TGCGCCAGCAGCCCAGGGGAGACCCTCACAGATACGCAGTATTTT
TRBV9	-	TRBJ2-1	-	CASSLDHWDEQFF	TGTGCCAGCAGCCTAGATCACTGGGATGAGCAGTTCTTC
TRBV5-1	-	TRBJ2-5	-	CASSLQETQYF	TGCGCCAGCAGCCTCCAAGAGACCCAGTACTTC
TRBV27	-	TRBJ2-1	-	CASSFGGAPREQFF	TGTGCCAGCAGTTTTGGGGGGGCGCCCCGTGAGCAGTTCTTC
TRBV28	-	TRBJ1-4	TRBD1	CAVGTATNEKLFF	TGTGCCGTCGGGACAGCAACTAATGAAAAACTGTTTTTT
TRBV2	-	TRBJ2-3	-	CASSEALGLYF	TGTGCCAGCAGTGAAGCTTTAGGGCTGTATTTT
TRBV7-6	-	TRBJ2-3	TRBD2	CASSLGGADTQYF	TGTGCCAGCAGCCTTGGGGGGGCAGATACGCAGTATTTT
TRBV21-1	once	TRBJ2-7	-	CASSLPARGENEQYF	TGTGCCAGCAGCCTCCCGGCCAGGGGGGAAAACGAGCAGTACTTC
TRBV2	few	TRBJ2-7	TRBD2	CASRILASEQYF	TGTGCCAGCAGAATACTAGCGAGCGAGCAGTACTTC
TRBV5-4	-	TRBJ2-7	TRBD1	CASSSSTTGKVHEQYF	TGTGCCAGCAGCTCCTCTACGACAGGGAAGGTCCACGAGCAGTACTTC
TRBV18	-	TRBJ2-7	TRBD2	CASSPLAGGSSYEQYF	TGTGCCAGCTCACCCCTAGCGGGAGGTAGTTCCTACGAGCAGTACTTC
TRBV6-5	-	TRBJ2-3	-	CASSYTGHPQTQYF	TGTGCCAGCAGTTACACGGGACACCCCCAAACGCAGTATTTT